The 18 T cell receptor beta chains below all came from one sample that was sequenced in a study of post-analysis software for immune sequencing data. Whole-study findings and limits: Five or six TRBV segments, including TRBV5-6, TRBV5-1 and TRBV20-1, were more frequent in patients than controls.

cDNA libraries for TCR beta contained unique molecular identifiers. TCRdb itself ran the PCR reads through MiXCR, one entry per CDR3 protein. The sample yields 600,000 to 700,000 distinct CDR3 sequences, 59% seen once. Their target antigens are unknown. The sample consisted of blood. All receptors come from a girl aged 2 to 10 with multiple sclerosis.

For this clonotype: The CDR3 end shows no conserved phenylalanine or tryptophan, and so a read error is likely. The V gene is TRBV2, the J gene TRBJ2-1; TRBD2 is a possible D gene (5 bases). V shed 3 bases and J shed 9 bases, with 12 bases lying between them. The CDR3 sequence is 13 residues long. Germline V lookup: CDR1 SNHLY, CDR2 FYNNEI. CDR3 sequence: CASSDLPSFEQFL. The CDR3 nucleotides read TGTGCCAGCAGTGACCTTCCTAGCTTTGAGCAGTTCTTA.

V is TRBV12-3 or TRBV12-4 and J is TRBJ1-1; no reliable D call. The V and J ends lost 7 bases and 5 bases respectively, with 14 bases between them. CDR3 length: 13 residues. The CDR3 DNA reads TGTGCCAGCACCCTTCCACCCCGGACTGAAGCTTTCTTT. Its protein is CASTLPPRTEAFF.

The chain carries TRBV12-3 or TRBV12-4 and TRBJ1-2; unclear D gene. The germline V and J ends were trimmed by 5 bases and 1 base, with 8 bases remaining between them. The CDR3 spans 13 residues. In DNA, the CDR3 is TGTGCCAGCAGTAGGCAGAGTAACTATGGCTACACCTTC. Translated, it gives CASSRQSNYGYTF.

The chain carries TRBV20-1 and TRBJ1-2, with 7 bases aligning to TRBD1. Losses at the gene ends were 5 bases for V and 7 bases for J; bases not matched to a gene: 10. The CDR3 is 13 residues long. Germline V lookup: CDR1 DFQATT, CDR2 SNEGSKA (reference sequence). CDR3 loop: CSAPTGPGGGYTF. The DNA for the CDR3 is TGCAGTGCTCCGACAGGGCCTGGGGGTGGCTACACCTTC.

The chain employs TRBV20-1 and TRBJ1-1; TRBD1 aligns across 7 bases. The V gene's germline CDR1 is DFQATT and CDR2 SNEGSKA (reference sequence). The CDR3 is 14 residues long. With 5 bases clipped from V and 4 bases from J, the junction kept 10 bases outside the gene matches. The chain's CDR3 is CSALQGGRGTEAFF. The CDR3, as DNA: TGCAGTGCTCTTCAGGGGGGGAGAGGCACTGAAGCTTTCTTT.

V gene TRBV29-1 combines with J gene TRBJ2-3; 10 bases fit TRBD2. CDR1 is SQVTM, CDR2 ANQGSEA, per germline. The CDR3 is 16 residues long. J was trimmed by 4 bases and V by 7 bases; bases with no gene match: 14. The chain's CDR3 is CSAVGVLAGTADTQYF. As DNA, the CDR3 is TGCAGCGCCGTAGGGGTACTAGCGGGGACAGCAGATACGCAGTATTTT.

The gene calls are TRBV20-1 and TRBJ2-7; 9 nucleotides align to TRBD1. The V gene's germline CDR1 is DFQATT and CDR2 SNEGSKA (reference sequence). The CDR3 spans 16 residues. V lost 6 bases to trimming and J lost 0 bases; unmatched junction nucleotides: 12. This chain's CDR3 is CSAGTGPSTFSYEQYF. CDR3 DNA: TGCAGTGCGGGGACAGGGCCTTCGACCTTCTCCTACGAGCAGTACTTC.

This clonotype has a handful of counts. This chain joins TRBV7-2 and TRBJ2-1; possible D gene TRBD1, 6 bases. The CDR3 runs 15 residues. Germline assignment: CDR1 SGHTA and CDR2 FQGNSA. V was trimmed by 7 bases and J by 3 bases, leaving 16 bases between them. The CDR3: CASMKGHLFYNEQFF. CDR3 nucleotide sequence: TGTGCCAGCATGAAGGGACACTTATTCTACAATGAGCAGTTCTTC.

In nucleotides, the CDR3 is TGTGCCAGCAGTCTTCAGGGTCGTCATGGCTACACCTTC. This encodes CASSLQGRHGYTF. This sequence joins TRBV12-3 or TRBV12-4 and TRBJ1-2, with a tentative D call TRBD1 (5 bases). V was trimmed by 5 bases and J by 6 bases, leaving 13 bases between them. This CDR3 region has 13 residues.

The chain employs TRBV5-1 and TRBJ2-5; 7 bases map to TRBD1. The V gene end was trimmed by 4 bases and the J gene end by 0 bases; junction bases not matched to a gene: 3. The CDR3 sequence is 14 residues long. Germline assignment: CDR1 SGHRS and CDR2 YFSETQ. The CDR3 sequence is CASSHGTDQETQYF. The CDR3, as DNA: TGCGCCAGCAGCCATGGGACAGACCAAGAGACCCAGTACTTC.

V usage is TRBV10-3 and J usage is TRBJ2-7; TRBD2 aligns across 10 bases. CDR1 is ENHRY, CDR2 SYGVKD, per germline. CDR3 length: 15 residues. J lost 2 bases, V lost 4 bases, and 5 bases had no gene match. The CDR3 reads CAISVRLAGPYEQYF. The CDR3 DNA is TGTGCCATCAGTGTTAGACTAGCGGGCCCCTACGAGCAGTACTTC.

This clonotype occurred a few times. The V and J genes are TRBV6-2 or TRBV6-3 and TRBJ2-1; 12 bases map to TRBD2. Unmatched junction bases numbered 2, after V lost 2 bases and J lost 6 bases. CDR1 is MNHEY, CDR2 SVGEGT, per germline. This CDR3 comprises 15 residues. In DNA, the CDR3 is TGTGCCAGCAGTTACGGACTAGCGGGAACCAATGAGCAGTTCTTC. It yields the protein CASSYGLAGTNEQFF.

The table lists this clonotype with a few counts. This chain links TRBV10-3 with TRBJ2-5; D remains ambiguous. The V gene lost 1 base and the J gene lost 4 bases, with 4 bases spanning the gap. The CDR3 has 12 residues. In germline, CDR1 is ENHRY, CDR2 SYGVKD. The CDR3 bases are TGTGCCATCAGTGAGTACGGAGAGACCCAGTACTTC. It yields the protein CAISEYGETQYF.

CDR3 protein: CASSPRTRVIGANVLTF. The CDR3 nucleotides are TGTGCCAGCAGCCCGAGGACTAGGGTCATTGGGGCCAACGTCCTGACTTTC. The chain is built from TRBV9 and TRBJ2-6; 7 bases agree with TRBD2. Losses at the gene ends were 4 bases for V and 3 bases for J; bases not matched to a gene: 10. Looked up from germline, CDR1 is SGDLS and CDR2 is YYNGEE. The CDR3 sequence is 17 residues long.

The chain combines TRBV11-2 with TRBJ2-5, with 13 nucleotides matching TRBD2. V shed 2 bases and J 11 bases; nucleotides not matched to a gene: 8. This CDR3 contains 15 residues. CDR1 and CDR2 from the germline V gene are SGHAT and FQNNGV. The CDR3 sequence: CASSLLGLAGVEQYF. The CDR3 nucleotides are TGTGCCAGCAGCTTACTAGGACTAGCGGGAGTGGAGCAGTACTTC.

This chain connects TRBV14 to TRBJ1-2, with D perhaps TRBD1 (6 bases). Germline V gene lookup returns CDR1 SGHDN and CDR2 FVKESK. V was clipped by 0 bases and J by 1 base, with 9 bases between them. This CDR3 is built from 15 residues. DNA for the CDR3: TGTGCCAGCAGCCAAGAACCGGACAGTAACTATGGCTACACCTTC. Translated: CASSQEPDSNYGYTF. Full variable domain (rest looked up from reference TRBV14 and TRBJ1-2): EAGVTQFPSHSVIEKGQTVTLRCDPISGHDNLYWYRRVMGKEIKFLLHFVKESKQDESGMPNNRFLAERTGGTYSTLKVQPAELEDSGVYFCASSQEPDSNYGYTFGSGTRLTVV.

In its sample, this clonotype was seen once. The chain joins TRBV5-1 to TRBJ1-1, with D unresolved. Germline assignment: CDR1 SGHRS and CDR2 YFSETQ. The CDR3 spans 12 residues. Trimming removed 5 bases at V and 8 bases at J, with 13 bases between. CDR3 residues: CASSSEEREAFF. DNA of the CDR3: TGCGCCAGCAGTAGCGAGGAAAGGGAAGCTTTCTTT.

This clonotype came up once. Lacking the conserved final phenylalanine or tryptophan, this CDR3 likely reflects a read error. The chain links TRBV2 to TRBJ2-5; 7 bases map to TRBD2. CDR1 is SNHLY, CDR2 FYNNEI, per germline. CDR3 length: 15 amino acids. With 3 bases clipped from V and 5 bases from J, the junction kept 9 bases outside the gene matches. This CDR3 is CASSEERGGRETQYV. CDR3 nucleotide sequence: TGTGCCAGCAGTGAGGAGCGGGGAGGGAGGGAGACCCAGTACGTC.